This entry lists 15 T cell receptor beta chains sequenced from one sample in a study of molecular identifiers for immune sequencing clone quantification. From the PCR reads, TCRdb called clonotypes with MiXCR, one entry per CDR3 protein. The table includes fewer than 350,000 distinct CDR3 sequences, roughly 23% detected once. The source material was naive CD8+ T cells from blood, with Jurkat cell RNA spiked in. Subset of the sample: FACS-sorted CD8+CD4-CCR7+CD45RA+ naive T cells. These receptors originate from a human donor in good health. Some libraries in this study had Jurkat cell RNA spiked in.

This clonotype was picked up many times. The chain recombines TRBV29-1 with TRBJ1-2, with a weak D call TRBD1 (5 bases). V lost 1 base and J lost 8, with 14 bases in between. The CDR3 runs 13 residues. Germline-derived CDR1 and CDR2 are SQVTM and ANQGSEA. CDR3 nucleotides: TGCAGCGTTGAAGGTGGTGGGGCGGAGGGCTACACCTTC. Protein sequence: CSVEGGGAEGYTF.

Worth noting for this clonotype: A single base separates this from a much larger clone, so it may be a read error. The chain combines TRBV9 with TRBJ2-5; the D is unclear. This CDR3 contains 14 residues. Germline V gene lookup returns CDR1 SGDLS and CDR2 YYNGEE. CDR3 amino acids: CASSPRALQGTQYF. The CDR3 region has the DNA TGTGCCAGCAGCCCACGGGCGTTACAAGGGACCCAGTACTTC.

This clonotype was observed many times. The chain is built from TRBV4-3 and TRBJ1-1, with TRBD1 matching 8 bases. CDR1 is LGHNA, CDR2 YSLEER, per germline. Unmatched junction bases numbered 7, after V lost 3 bases and J lost 7 bases. The CDR3 runs to 14 residues. Here the CDR3 reads CASSQDRVGFEAFF. The CDR3 bases are TGCGCCAGCAGCCAGGACAGGGTGGGGTTTGAAGCTTTCTTT.

Points on this clonotype: One junction end disagrees with the germline gene, perhaps due to a read error. The chain uses TRBV5-1 and TRBJ2-1; D is possibly TRBD1 or TRBD2 (5 bases each). CDR1 and CDR2 (germline): SGHRS, YFSETQ. The length of the CDR3 is 15 residues. The CDR3 nucleotides read TGCGCCAGCGGCTCCCGGGACCCCTCCTACAATGAGCGGTTCTTC. Protein sequence: CASGSRDPSYNERFF.

V usage is TRBV4-1 and J usage is TRBJ1-3; D is possibly TRBD1 (5 bases). From germline, CDR1 is MGHRA and CDR2 YSYEKL. CDR3 length: 18 residues. Trimming took off 7 bases at V and 1 base at J, with 23 bases between the two ends. The CDR3 spells CASTPQYSGGGSGNTIYF. CDR3 sequence (DNA): TGCGCCAGCACACCGCAATATTCCGGTGGGGGATCTGGAAACACCATATATTTT.

At least ten counts were recorded for this clonotype. The chain couples TRBV18 to TRBJ1-1, with 7 bases lining up with TRBD1. The CDR3 is made up of 14 amino acids. J lost 7 bases, V lost 3 bases, and 8 bases had no gene match. In germline, CDR1 is KGHSH, CDR2 LQKENI. The CDR3 sequence: CASSPDQGEVEAFF. The CDR3 nucleotides read TGTGCCAGCTCACCTGACCAGGGGGAGGTTGAAGCTTTCTTT.

In its sample, this clonotype was seen many times. The gene calls are TRBV3-1 and TRBJ2-2; D is uncertain. Germline V gene sequence: CDR1 LGHDT, CDR2 YNNKEL (reference sequence). V lost 0 bases, J lost 4 bases, and 12 bases lay in between. CDR3 size: 16 residues. In DNA, the CDR3 is TGTGCCAGCAGCCAAGATCCCCTTCTAGGCACCGGGGAGCTGTTTTTT. It translates to CASSQDPLLGTGELFF.

Points on this clonotype: This may be a read error, as it is one base from a much larger clone. The gene calls are TRBV2 and TRBJ1-4, with no clear D. The CDR3 runs 14 residues. Germline V CDR1 and CDR2: SNHLY, FYNNEI. Here the CDR3 reads CASTVGPANEKLLF. CDR3 DNA sequence: TGTGCCAGCACCGTTGGGCCTGCTAATGAAAAACTGCTTTTT.

This clonotype was detected many times. The DNA for the CDR3 is TGCAGTGCTTATCCGGGACTAGCGGAGGATACGCAGTATTTT. Protein sequence: CSAYPGLAEDTQYF. The chain has TRBV20-1 and TRBJ2-3, with 11 bases fitting TRBD2. The CDR3 has 14 amino acids. The germline gives CDR1 DFQATT, CDR2 SNEGSKA (reference sequence). V lost 5 bases to trimming and J lost 6 bases; unmatched junction nucleotides: 7.

The V gene is TRBV7-6, the J gene TRBJ2-2; no definite D call. V dropped 4 bases and J dropped 6 bases, with 6 bases sitting between them. Germline lookup yields CDR1 SGHVS and CDR2 FNYEAQ. The CDR3 loop spans 12 amino acids. CDR3: CASSSYAGELFF. The CDR3 DNA reads as TGTGCCAGCAGCTCGTACGCCGGGGAGCTGTTTTTT.

With respect to this clonotype: A much larger clone is a single base away; this may be a read error. The gene calls are TRBV6-5 and TRBJ2-5, with 7 positions matching TRBD1. The trim removed 6 bases at V and 4 bases at J, leaving 14 bases unmatched. Germline CDR1 MNHEY, CDR2 SVGAGI. The CDR3 has 16 residues. The CDR3 DNA follows: TGTGCCAGCAGGGTAACGACAGGGTCGGTATTAGAGACCCAGTACTTC. It specifies CASRVTTGSVLETQYF.

There are many counts of this clonotype. V usage is TRBV29-1 and J usage is TRBJ2-7; TRBD2 matches at 10 bases. Germline V gene data show CDR1 as SQVTM and CDR2 as ANQGSEA. CDR3 length equals 15 residues. V lost 2 bases, J lost 2 bases, and 6 bases stayed unmatched. The CDR3 sequence is CSVEFSGGHPYEQYF. The DNA for the CDR3 is TGCAGCGTTGAATTTAGCGGGGGGCACCCCTACGAGCAGTACTTC.

The chain combines TRBV27 with TRBJ1-1, with D possibly matching TRBD1 (6 bases). Germline V gene data show CDR1 as MNHEY and CDR2 as SMNVEV (reference sequence). V lost 1 base, J lost 3 bases, and 9 bases lay in between. The CDR3 covers 14 residues. Here the CDR3 DNA reads TGTGCCAGCAGTTTATGGGCAGGGGACACTGAAGCTTTCTTT. Translating it yields CASSLWAGDTEAFF.

J is TRBJ2-5 and V is TRBV20-1; possible D gene TRBD2, 5 bases. V was trimmed by 6 bases and J by 0 bases, leaving 14 bases between them. Germline lookup yields CDR1 DFQATT and CDR2 SNEGSKA (reference sequence). This CDR3 contains 14 residues. CDR3 amino acids: CSAPLGGYQETQYF. For the CDR3, the DNA is TGCAGTGCCCCCCTTGGAGGTTACCAAGAGACCCAGTACTTC.

This clonotype was detected only a few times. The chain carries TRBV3-1 and TRBJ2-5; weak D call: TRBD2 (6 bases). Trimming shortened V by 3 bases and J by 3 bases, and 14 bases separated the two germline ends. The germline CDR1 and CDR2 sequences are LGHDT and YNNKEL (reference sequence). The CDR3 has 15 amino acids. The CDR3 region is CASSHTLSGEETQYF. For the CDR3, the DNA is TGTGCCAGCAGCCATACCCTGTCGGGGGAAGAGACCCAGTACTTC.